The clone carrying this T cell receptor beta chain came up many times. The antigen remains unidentified. This specimen belongs to a study of human T cells and chemical hapten exposure. Notes on the study in general: Following DPC sensitization, TCRs present above 1 in 1000 frequency showed no change.

The total RNA was obtained from whole blood that was not fractionated. The library gave individual cDNA molecules unique molecular identifiers. Source study methods: Individual samples carried between roughly 20,000 and 690,600 TCRs, with 80,000 to 100,000 as the median. TCRdb re-analysed the 5' RACE reads in MiXCR, keeping a single row per CDR3 protein. TCRdb assigned the V and J calls; the authors' analysis was not used. The sample lists around 140,000 distinct CDR3 sequences, approximately 4% occurring once. The V end was cut by 2 bases, the J end by 6 bases, with 7 bases between. Germline V gene data show CDR1 as MDHEN and CDR2 as SYDVKM. The CDR3 totals 12 residues.

This receptor was obtained from a female donor in good health. This chain links TRBV28 with TRBJ1-1; no clear D gene. The CDR3 region is CASSLVSAEAFF. The CDR3 nucleotides are TGTGCCAGCAGTTTAGTATCCGCTGAAGCTTTCTTT.